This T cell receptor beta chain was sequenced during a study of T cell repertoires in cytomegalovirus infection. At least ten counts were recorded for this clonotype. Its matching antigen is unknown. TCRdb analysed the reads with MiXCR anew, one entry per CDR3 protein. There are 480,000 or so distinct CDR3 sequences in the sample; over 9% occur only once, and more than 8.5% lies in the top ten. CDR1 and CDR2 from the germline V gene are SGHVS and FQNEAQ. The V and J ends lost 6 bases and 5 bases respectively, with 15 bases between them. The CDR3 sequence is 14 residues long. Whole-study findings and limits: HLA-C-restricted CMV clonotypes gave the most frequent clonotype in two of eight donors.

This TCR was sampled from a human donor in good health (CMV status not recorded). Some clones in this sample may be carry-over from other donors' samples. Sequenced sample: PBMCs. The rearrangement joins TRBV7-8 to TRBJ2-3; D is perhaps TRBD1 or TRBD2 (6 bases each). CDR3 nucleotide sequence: TGTGCCAGCAGGGGAACACAGGGAGGAGATACGCAGTATTTT. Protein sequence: CASRGTQGGDTQYF.